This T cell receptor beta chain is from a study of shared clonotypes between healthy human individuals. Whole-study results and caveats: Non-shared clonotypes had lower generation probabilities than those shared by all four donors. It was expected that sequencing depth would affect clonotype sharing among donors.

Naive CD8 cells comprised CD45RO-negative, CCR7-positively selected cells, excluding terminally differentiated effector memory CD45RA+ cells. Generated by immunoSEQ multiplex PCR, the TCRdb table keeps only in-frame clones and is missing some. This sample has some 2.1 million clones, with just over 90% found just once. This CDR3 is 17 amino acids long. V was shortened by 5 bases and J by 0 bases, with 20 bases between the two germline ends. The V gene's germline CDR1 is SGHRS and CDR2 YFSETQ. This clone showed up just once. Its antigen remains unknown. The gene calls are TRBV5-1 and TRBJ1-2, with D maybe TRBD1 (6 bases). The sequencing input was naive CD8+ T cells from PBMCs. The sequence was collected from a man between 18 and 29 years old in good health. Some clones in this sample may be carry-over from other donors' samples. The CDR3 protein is CASSSHVRDIANYGYTF. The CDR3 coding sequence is TGCGCCAGCAGTTCCCACGTCCGGGACATAGCTAACTATGGCTACACCTTC.